The clone carrying this TCR beta chain was found many times. Its antigen is currently unknown. By 5'RACE with 10-nucleotide random UMIs, the cDNA was made. TCRdb analysed the 5' RACE reads with MiXCR anew, one entry per CDR3 protein. The table records over 15,000 distinct CDR3 sequences, around a quarter of them present only once. The data originate from a study of neurological immune-mediated disorders. Findings and caveats of the study: The study found no CDR3 amino acid sequences shared by expanded clones across subjects, suggesting private repertoires in all groups.

The CDR3 is 13 amino acids. The germline V and J ends were trimmed by 5 bases and 5 bases, with 14 bases remaining between them. From germline, CDR1 is SGHRS and CDR2 YFSETQ. From 2 million PBMCs stored at -80 C, the unsorted libraries were generated. The sample taken for sequencing was PBMCs. The chain links TRBV5-1 to TRBJ2-7, with D possibly being TRBD2 (5 bases). The receptor's source is a man aged 45-65 years with HTLV-1-associated myelopathy (HAM/TSP). CDR3 bases: TGCGCCAGCAGTCCCTCCGGGGTTGACGAGCAGTACTTC. Translated: CASSPSGVDEQYF.